Listed below are T cell receptor beta chains from one sample, sequenced in a study of blood T cell repertoires in COVID-19. Method: immunoSEQ multiplex PCR; TCRdb's copy keeps in-frame clones and lacks some. The sample shows under 250,000 clones, about 92% of them seen only once. The material sequenced was peripheral blood. The receptors were gathered from a man aged 30 to 39 with acute or convalescent COVID-19. Both conserved end residues are part of each CDR3. A D gene is named only where the DNA matches it firmly. Where a row states a size, it is once, few, many or the class of an expanded clone; other rows omit it.

d_call,v_call,j_call,clone_size,cdr3_nt,cdr3_aa
TRBD2,TRBV7-8,TRBJ2-7,NA,TGTGCCAGCAGCTATGTTAGCGGGAACAACGAGCAGTACTTC,CASSYVSGNNEQYF
NA,TRBV3-1/TRBV3-2,TRBJ2-7,NA,TGTGCCAGCAGCCAAGTGCGGCGGAAGGAACAGTACTTC,CASSQVRRKEQYF
NA,TRBV28,TRBJ1-3,NA,TGTGCCAGCAGTTTAAGTGACAGCCTCAACACCATATATTTT,CASSLSDSLNTIYF
TRBD1,TRBV10-3,TRBJ1-6,NA,TGTGCCATTCGGGACAGTTCGAATTCACCCCTCCACTTT,CAIRDSSNSPLHF
NA,TRBV18,TRBJ1-5,NA,TGTGCCAGCTCACCAACAGGTAATCAGCCCCAGCATTTT,CASSPTGNQPQHF
NA,TRBV5-6,TRBJ2-1,NA,TGTGCCAGCAGCCGACGACAGTCCTCCTACAATGAGCAGTTCTTC,CASSRRQSSYNEQFF
NA,TRBV15,TRBJ2-2,NA,TGTGCCAACGGAAAAAAACAGGCGCTGAACACCGGGGAGCTGTTTTTT,CANGKKQALNTGELFF
TRBD1,TRBV5-7,TRBJ1-5,NA,TGTGCCATACCCCTAGGGGGCAGGCCGATACTATATAGCAATCAGCCCCAGCATTTT,CAIPLGGRPILYSNQPQHF
TRBD2,TRBV7-3,TRBJ2-7,NA,TGTGCCAGCAGCCCCCGACTAGCGGGGCACTACGAGCAGTACTTC,CASSPRLAGHYEQYF
NA,TRBV5-5,TRBJ2-7,NA,TGTGCCAGCAGCTTCGTTGGGGGCAGCTACGAGCAGTACTTC,CASSFVGGSYEQYF
NA,TRBV24-1,TRBJ1-5,NA,TGTGCCACCAGTGACTCGGACAGTTCATATAGCAATCAGCCCCAGCATTTT,CATSDSDSSYSNQPQHF
TRBD1,TRBV6-5,TRBJ2-7,NA,TGTGCCAGCAGTCTACGACAGGGAAACTACGAGCAGTACTTC,CASSLRQGNYEQYF
TRBD2,TRBV3-1/TRBV3-2,TRBJ2-1,NA,TGTGCCAGCAGCCAAGATCGTCCTAGCGGGGGGCTCCACAATGAGCAGTTCTTC,CASSQDRPSGGLHNEQFF
TRBD1,TRBV2,TRBJ1-2,NA,TGTGCCAGCAGTGCGGTCAGGGGGAATGGCTACACCTTC,CASSAVRGNGYTF
NA,TRBV3-1/TRBV3-2,TRBJ2-7,NA,TGTGCCAGCAGCCAGGGCCTTCCCCTCTGGCCCGAGCAGTACTTC,CASSQGLPLWPEQYF
TRBD1,TRBV4-1,TRBJ2-4,NA,TGCGCCAGCAGCCCTTCGGGACAGGGTTCTACCATTCAGTACTTC,CASSPSGQGSTIQYF
TRBD2,TRBV12-5,TRBJ2-5,NA,TGTGCTAGTGGAGGGGGACTAGCGGGAGAAGAGACCCAGTACTTC,CASGGGLAGEETQYF
TRBD1,TRBV6-5,TRBJ1-4,once,TGTGCCAGCAGCCACCGGGACAGGGGTAGTGAAAAACTGTTTTTT,CASSHRDRGSEKLFF
NA,TRBV5-1,TRBJ2-7,NA,TGCGCCAGCAGCGAAACTTCTAGATCCTACGAGCAGTACTTC,CASSETSRSYEQYF
NA,TRBV9,TRBJ2-5,NA,TGTGCCAGCAGGGGGGCGCAAGAGACCCAGTACTTC,CASRGAQETQYF
TRBD1,TRBV19,TRBJ2-5,NA,TGTGCCAGTAGTATAAAACCGGGACAGGGGAGAGAGACCCAGTACTTC,CASSIKPGQGRETQYF
NA,TRBV7-9,TRBJ2-7,NA,TGTGCCAGCAGCCCTACAAGGGGGGAGCAGTACTTC,CASSPTRGEQYF
TRBD1,TRBV5-1,TRBJ2-5,NA,TGCGCCAGCAGCCTAGGGACAGGGGGCGCGGAGACCCAGTACTTC,CASSLGTGGAETQYF
NA,TRBV5-1,TRBJ2-3,NA,TGCGCCAGCAGCAAGGGAGTTGCCTCTAGCACAGATACGCAGTATTTT,CASSKGVASSTDTQYF
TRBD1,TRBV4-1,TRBJ1-1,NA,TGCGCCAGCAGCCTACCGGGACAGGGGGGTGCTGAAGCTTTCTTT,CASSLPGQGGAEAFF
NA,TRBV3-1/TRBV3-2,TRBJ1-2,NA,TGTGCCAGCAGCCTGACAGGACCTAACTATGGCTACACCTTC,CASSLTGPNYGYTF
NA,TRBV9,TRBJ1-2,NA,TGTGCCAGCAGCCCCCTGTCTATTTCCTATGGCTACACCTTC,CASSPLSISYGYTF
NA,TRBV30,TRBJ1-4,NA,TGTGCCTGGAATCCCCCCGCTGCGGGAAAACTGTTTTTT,CAWNPPAAGKLFF